The clone carrying this T cell receptor (beta chain) turned up a few times. Its antigen is currently unknown. Germline CDR1 reads LGHDT; CDR2 reads YNNKEL (reference sequence). The CDR3 has 14 amino acids. V lost 0 bases, J lost 8 bases, and 5 bases stayed unmatched. This specimen belongs to a study of T-cell memory formation after mild COVID-19. Findings and limits, study-wide: Contracting clones localized mainly to CM and EM when CD4+ and mainly to EMRA when CD8+.

TCRdb recomputed calls from the 5' RACE reads with MiXCR, one row per CDR3 protein. The table has approximately 300,000 distinct CDR3 sequences, approximately 16% seen once; the top ten hold about a fifth. The receptor's source is a man aged 18 to 29 who had mild COVID-19 (a few samples of this study predate the infection). Cell type and time point are not known. The chain employs TRBV3-1 and TRBJ1-1, with TRBD1 identical over 8 bases. The sample comprised PBMCs or a T cell subset sorted from them (not recorded which). CDR3 nucleotide sequence: TGTGCCAGCAGCCAAGACATGACAGGGGCAGAAGCTTTCTTT. Its protein product is CASSQDMTGAEAFF.